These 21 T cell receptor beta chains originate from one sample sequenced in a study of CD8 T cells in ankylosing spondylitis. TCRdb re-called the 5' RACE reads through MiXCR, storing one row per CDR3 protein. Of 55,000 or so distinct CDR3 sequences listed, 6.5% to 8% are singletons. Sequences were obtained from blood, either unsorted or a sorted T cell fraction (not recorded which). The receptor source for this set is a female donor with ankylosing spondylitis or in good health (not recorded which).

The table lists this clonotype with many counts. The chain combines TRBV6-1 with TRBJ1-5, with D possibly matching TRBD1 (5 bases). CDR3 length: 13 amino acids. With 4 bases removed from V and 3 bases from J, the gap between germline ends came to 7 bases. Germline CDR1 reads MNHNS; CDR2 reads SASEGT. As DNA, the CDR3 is TGTGCCAGCAGTGGACAGATCAATCAGCCCCAGCATTTT. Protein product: CASSGQINQPQHF.

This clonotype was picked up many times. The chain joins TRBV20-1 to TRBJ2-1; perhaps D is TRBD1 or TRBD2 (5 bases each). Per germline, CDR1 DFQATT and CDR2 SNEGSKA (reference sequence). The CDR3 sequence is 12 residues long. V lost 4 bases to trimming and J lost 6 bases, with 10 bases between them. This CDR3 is CSANDGANEQFF. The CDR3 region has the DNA TGCAGTGCTAACGACGGGGCCAATGAGCAGTTCTTC.

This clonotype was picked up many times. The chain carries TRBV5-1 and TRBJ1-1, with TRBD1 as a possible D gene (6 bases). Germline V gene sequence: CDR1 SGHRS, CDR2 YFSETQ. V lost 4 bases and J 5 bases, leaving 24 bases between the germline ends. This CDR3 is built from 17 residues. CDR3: CASSLRNLGTGSTEAFF. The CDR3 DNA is TGCGCCAGCAGCCTTAGGAATCTGGGCACAGGGTCTACTGAAGCTTTCTTT.

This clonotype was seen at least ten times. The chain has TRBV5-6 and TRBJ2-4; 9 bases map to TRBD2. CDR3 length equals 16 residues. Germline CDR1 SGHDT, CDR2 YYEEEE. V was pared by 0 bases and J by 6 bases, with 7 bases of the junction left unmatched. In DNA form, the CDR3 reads TGTGCCAGCAGCTTGGCCGCTAGCGGGGTAGGAAACATTCAGTACTTC. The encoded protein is CASSLAASGVGNIQYF.

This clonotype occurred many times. DNA of the CDR3: TGTGCCAGCAGCAAACAGGGGGCGCCCGGCTACACCTTC. Translated, it gives CASSKQGAPGYTF. V gene TRBV12-3 or TRBV12-4 combines with J gene TRBJ1-2, with 9 bases aligning to TRBD1. After removal of 6 bases from V and 8 bases from J, the junction contained 7 bases not matched to a gene. The CDR3 spans 13 residues.

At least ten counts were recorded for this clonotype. DNA of the CDR3: TGTGCCAGCAGTGGTGAGAGAACCCTCACCGGGGAGCTGTTTTTT. The encoded protein is CASSGERTLTGELFF. V is TRBV2 and J is TRBJ2-2, with D unresolved. The length of the CDR3 is 15 residues. CDR1 and CDR2 from the germline V gene are SNHLY and FYNNEI. V dropped 4 bases and J dropped 4 bases, with 13 bases sitting between them.

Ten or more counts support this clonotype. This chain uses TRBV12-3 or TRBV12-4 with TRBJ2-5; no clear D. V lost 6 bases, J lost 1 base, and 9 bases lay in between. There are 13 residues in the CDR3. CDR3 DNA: TGTGCCAGCAGCTTCCTGCCCCAAGAGACCCAGTACTTC. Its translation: CASSFLPQETQYF.

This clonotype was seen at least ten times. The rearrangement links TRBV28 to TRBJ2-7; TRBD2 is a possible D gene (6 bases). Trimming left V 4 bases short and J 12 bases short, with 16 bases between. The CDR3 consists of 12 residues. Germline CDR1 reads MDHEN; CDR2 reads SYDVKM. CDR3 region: CASSSGNGGAYV. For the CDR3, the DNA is TGTGCCAGCAGTTCGGGAAATGGAGGGGCGTACGTC.

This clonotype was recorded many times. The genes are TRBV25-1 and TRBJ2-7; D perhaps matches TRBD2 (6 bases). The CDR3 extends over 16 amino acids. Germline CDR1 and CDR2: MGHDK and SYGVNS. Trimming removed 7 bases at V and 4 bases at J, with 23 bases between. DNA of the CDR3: TGTGCCAGCATCATCCCAGGGAGGACGGACTTATACGAGCAGTACGTC. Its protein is CASIIPGRTDLYEQYV.

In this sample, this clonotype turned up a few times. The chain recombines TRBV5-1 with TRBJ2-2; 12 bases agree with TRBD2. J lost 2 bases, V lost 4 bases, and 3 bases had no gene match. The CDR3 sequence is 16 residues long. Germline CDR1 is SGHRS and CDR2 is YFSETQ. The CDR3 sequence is CASSGLAGINTGELFF. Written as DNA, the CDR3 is TGCGCCAGCAGCGGACTAGCGGGGATTAACACCGGGGAGCTGTTTTTT.

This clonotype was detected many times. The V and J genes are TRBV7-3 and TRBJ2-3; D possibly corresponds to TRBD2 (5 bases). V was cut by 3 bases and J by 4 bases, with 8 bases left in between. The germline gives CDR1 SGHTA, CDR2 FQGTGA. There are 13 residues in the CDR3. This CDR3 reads CASSLIGADTQYF. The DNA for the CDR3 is TGTGCCAGCAGCTTGATCGGGGCAGATACGCAGTATTTT.

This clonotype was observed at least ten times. The CDR3 is CAVQGSNQPQHF. The CDR3 DNA is TGTGCCGTACAGGGGAGCAATCAGCCCCAGCATTTT. V gene TRBV6-6 combines with J gene TRBJ1-5; 7 nucleotides agree with TRBD1. With V trimmed by 11 bases and J by 1 base, 2 bases remained unmatched. This CDR3 is built from 12 residues. Germline lookup yields CDR1 MNHNY and CDR2 SVGAGI (reference sequence).

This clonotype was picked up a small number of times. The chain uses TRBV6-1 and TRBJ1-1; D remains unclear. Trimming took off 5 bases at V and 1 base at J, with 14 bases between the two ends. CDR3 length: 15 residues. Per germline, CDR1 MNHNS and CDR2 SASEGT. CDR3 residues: CASSHPRRQNTEAFF. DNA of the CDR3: TGTGCCAGCAGTCATCCCCGACGGCAGAACACTGAAGCTTTCTTT.

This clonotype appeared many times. Here the CDR3 DNA reads TGTGCCAGCAGACCCCCTGAGGATGGGGTGTCCGGGGAGCTGTTTTTT. Amino acid sequence: CASRPPEDGVSGELFF. The genes are TRBV6-2 or TRBV6-3 and TRBJ2-2; no definite D call. The CDR3 covers 16 residues. With 6 bases removed from V and 6 bases from J, the gap between germline ends came to 20 bases. Germline V gene lookup returns CDR1 MNHEY and CDR2 SVGEGT.

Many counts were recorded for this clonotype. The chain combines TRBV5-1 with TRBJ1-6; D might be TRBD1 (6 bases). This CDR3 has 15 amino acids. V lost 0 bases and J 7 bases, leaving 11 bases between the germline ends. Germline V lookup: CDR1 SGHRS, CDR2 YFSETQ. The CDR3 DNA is TGCGCCAGCAGCTTGGAAAACAGGGAAAATTCACCCCTCCACTTT. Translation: CASSLENRENSPLHF.

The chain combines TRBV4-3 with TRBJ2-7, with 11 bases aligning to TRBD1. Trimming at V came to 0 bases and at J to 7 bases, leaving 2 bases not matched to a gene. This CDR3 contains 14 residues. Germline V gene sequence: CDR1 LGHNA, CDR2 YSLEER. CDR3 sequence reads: CASSQDGTGGEQYF. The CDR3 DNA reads TGCGCCAGCAGCCAAGATGGGACAGGGGGAGAGCAGTACTTC.

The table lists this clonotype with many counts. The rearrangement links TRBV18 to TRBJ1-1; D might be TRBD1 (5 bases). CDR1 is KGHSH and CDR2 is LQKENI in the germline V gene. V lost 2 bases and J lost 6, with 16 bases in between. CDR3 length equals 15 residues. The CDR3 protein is CASSPSQGELAEAFF. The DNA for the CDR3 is TGTGCCAGCTCACCAAGCCAGGGTGAGTTGGCTGAAGCTTTCTTT. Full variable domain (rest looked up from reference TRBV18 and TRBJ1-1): NAGVMQNPRHLVRRRGQEARLRCSPMKGHSHVYWYRQLPEEGLKFMVYLQKENIIDESGMPKERFSAEFPKEGPSILRIQQVVRGDSAAYFCASSPSQGELAEAFFGQGTRLTVV.

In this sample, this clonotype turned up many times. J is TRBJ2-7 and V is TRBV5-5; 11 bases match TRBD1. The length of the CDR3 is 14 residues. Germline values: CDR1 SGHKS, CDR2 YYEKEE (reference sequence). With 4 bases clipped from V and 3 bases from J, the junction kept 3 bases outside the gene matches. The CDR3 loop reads CASSPGTGGYEQYF. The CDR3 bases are TGTGCCAGCAGCCCAGGGACAGGGGGCTACGAGCAGTACTTC.

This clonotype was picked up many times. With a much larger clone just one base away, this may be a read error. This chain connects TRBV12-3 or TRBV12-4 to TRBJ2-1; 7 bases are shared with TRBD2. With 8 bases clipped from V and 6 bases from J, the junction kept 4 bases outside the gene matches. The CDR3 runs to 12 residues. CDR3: CASGWGGNEQFF. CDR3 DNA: TGTGCCAGCGGTTGGGGGGGCAATGAGCAGTTCTTC.

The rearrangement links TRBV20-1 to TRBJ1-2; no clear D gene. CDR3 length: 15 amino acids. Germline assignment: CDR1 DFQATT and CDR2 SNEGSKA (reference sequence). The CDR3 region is CSSSGQAPGSYGYTF. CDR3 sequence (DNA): TGCAGCTCCTCCGGCCAGGCCCCGGGTTCCTATGGCTACACCTTC.

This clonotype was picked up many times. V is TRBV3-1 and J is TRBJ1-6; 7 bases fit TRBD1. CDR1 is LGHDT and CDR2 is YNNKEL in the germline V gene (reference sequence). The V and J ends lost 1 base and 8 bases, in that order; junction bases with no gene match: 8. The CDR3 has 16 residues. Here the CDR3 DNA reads TGTGCCAGCAGCCAAGGGAACAGGGGAGCGGATTCACCCCTCCACTTT. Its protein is CASSQGNRGADSPLHF.